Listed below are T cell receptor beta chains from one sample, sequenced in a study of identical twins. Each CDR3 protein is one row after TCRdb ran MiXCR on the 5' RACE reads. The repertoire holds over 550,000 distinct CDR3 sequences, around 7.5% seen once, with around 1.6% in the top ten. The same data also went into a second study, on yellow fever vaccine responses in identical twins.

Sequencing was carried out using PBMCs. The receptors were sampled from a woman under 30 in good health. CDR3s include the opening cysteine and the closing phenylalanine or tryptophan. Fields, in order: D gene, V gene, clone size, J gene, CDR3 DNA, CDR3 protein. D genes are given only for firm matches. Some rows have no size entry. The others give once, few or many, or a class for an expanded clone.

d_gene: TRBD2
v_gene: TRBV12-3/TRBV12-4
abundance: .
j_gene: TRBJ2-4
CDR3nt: TGTGCCAGCCGCACTAGCGGGAGGAGCGCCAAAAACATTCAGTACTTC
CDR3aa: CASRTSGRSAKNIQYF

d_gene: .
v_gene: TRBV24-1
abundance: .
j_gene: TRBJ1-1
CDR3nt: TGTGCCACCAGAGGTGGGGGGGACACTGAAGCTTTCTTT
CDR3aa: CATRGGGDTEAFF

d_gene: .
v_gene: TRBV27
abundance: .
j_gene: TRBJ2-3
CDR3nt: TGTGCCAGCAGAACAGGGATCTTCACAGATACGCAGTATTTT
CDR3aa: CASRTGIFTDTQYF

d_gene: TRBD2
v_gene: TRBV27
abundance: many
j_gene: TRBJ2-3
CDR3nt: TGTGCCAGCAGAATCTCCGGCGGGAGGGTGTCAGATACGCAGTATTTT
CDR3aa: CASRISGGRVSDTQYF

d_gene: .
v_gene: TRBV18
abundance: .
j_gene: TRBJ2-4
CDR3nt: TGTGCCAGCTCCAAGGGGGAGCAGGCCAAAAACATTCAGTACTTC
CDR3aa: CASSKGEQAKNIQYF

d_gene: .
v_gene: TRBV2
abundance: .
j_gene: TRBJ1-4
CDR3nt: TGTGCCAGCAGCACAGGCTTACGTCCAGAAAAACTGTTTTTT
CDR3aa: CASSTGLRPEKLFF

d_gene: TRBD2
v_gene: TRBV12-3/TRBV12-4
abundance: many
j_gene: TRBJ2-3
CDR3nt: TGTGCCAGCAGTTTCCGAGCGGGGGGCACAGATACGCAGTATTTT
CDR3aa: CASSFRAGGTDTQYF

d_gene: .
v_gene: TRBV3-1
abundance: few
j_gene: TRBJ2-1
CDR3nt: TGTGCCAGCAGCCAAGGGGTAGGGAAACCCTACAATGAGCAGTTCTTC
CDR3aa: CASSQGVGKPYNEQFF

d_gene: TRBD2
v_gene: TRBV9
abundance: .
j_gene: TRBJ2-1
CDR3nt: TGTGCCAGCAGCGCGGGGACTAGCGTCCGTGGGGGGCCCTACAATGAGCAGTTCTTC
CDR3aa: CASSAGTSVRGGPYNEQFF

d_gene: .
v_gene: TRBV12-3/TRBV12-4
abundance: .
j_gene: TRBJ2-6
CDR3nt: TGTGCCAGCAGACGAAACTCTGGGGCCAACGTCCTGACTTTC
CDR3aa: CASRRNSGANVLTF

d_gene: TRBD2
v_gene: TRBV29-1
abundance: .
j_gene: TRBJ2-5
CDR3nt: TGCAGCGTTGAAGATCGTGGGACTAGCGGGAGAGCGAAGACCCAGTACTTC
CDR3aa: CSVEDRGTSGRAKTQYF

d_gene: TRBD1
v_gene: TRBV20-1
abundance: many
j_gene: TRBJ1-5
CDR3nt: TGCAGTGCGGCACAGGGGCTCAATCAGCCCCAGCATTTT
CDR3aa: CSAAQGLNQPQHF

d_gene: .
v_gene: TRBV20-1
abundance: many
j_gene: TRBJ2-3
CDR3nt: TGCAGTGCTACCGGGACAACCAGCACAGATACGCAGTATTTT
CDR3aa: CSATGTTSTDTQYF

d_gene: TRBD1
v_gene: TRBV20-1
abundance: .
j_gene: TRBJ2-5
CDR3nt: TGCAGTGCCACGGACAGGGGTCGCGAGACCCAGTACTTC
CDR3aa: CSATDRGRETQYF

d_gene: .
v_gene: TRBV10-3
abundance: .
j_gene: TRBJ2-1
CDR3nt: TGTGCCACCGGGACCAACCTAAACAATGAGCAGTTCTTC
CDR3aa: CATGTNLNNEQFF

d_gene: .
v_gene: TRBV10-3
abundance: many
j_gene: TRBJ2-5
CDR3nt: TGTGCCATCAGTGGGGGTGCGGGGGCAGAGACCCAGTACTTC
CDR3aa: CAISGGAGAETQYF

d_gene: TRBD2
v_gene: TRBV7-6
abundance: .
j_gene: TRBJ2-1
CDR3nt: TGTGCCAGCAGCCCGCGACTAGCGGGAGACGACAATGAGCAGTTCTTC
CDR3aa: CASSPRLAGDDNEQFF

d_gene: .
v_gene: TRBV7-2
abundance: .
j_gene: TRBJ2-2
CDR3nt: TGTGCCAGCAGCGAAGTCGGGACCCTGAACACCGGGGAGCTGTTTTTT
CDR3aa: CASSEVGTLNTGELFF

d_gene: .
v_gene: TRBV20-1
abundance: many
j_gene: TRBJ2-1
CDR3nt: TGCAGTGCTAGAGATCATCGGGGCCACAATGAGCAGTTCTTC
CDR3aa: CSARDHRGHNEQFF

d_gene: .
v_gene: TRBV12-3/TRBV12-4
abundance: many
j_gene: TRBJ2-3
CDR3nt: TGTGCCAGCAGTTTATCCCCAGATACGCAGTATTTT
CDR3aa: CASSLSPDTQYF

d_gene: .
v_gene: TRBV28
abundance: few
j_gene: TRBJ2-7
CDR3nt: TGTGCCAGCAGTTCCCATGGGCAGGTCTACGAGCAGTACTTC
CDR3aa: CASSSHGQVYEQYF

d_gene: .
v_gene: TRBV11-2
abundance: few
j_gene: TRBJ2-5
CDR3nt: TGTGCCAGCAGCTTAACTCGGGCGCCCCAGTACTTC
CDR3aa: CASSLTRAPQYF

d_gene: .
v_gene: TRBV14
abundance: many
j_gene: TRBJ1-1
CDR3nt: TGTGCCAGCAGCCAAGATACAGGGAACACTGAAGCTTTCTTT
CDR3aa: CASSQDTGNTEAFF

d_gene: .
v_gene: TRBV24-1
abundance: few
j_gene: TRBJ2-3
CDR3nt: TGTGCCACCAGTGACCCAGGACAGCTCACAGATACGCAGTATTTT
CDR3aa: CATSDPGQLTDTQYF

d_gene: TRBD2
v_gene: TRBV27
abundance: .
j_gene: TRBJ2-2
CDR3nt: TGTGCCAGTAGGGACTACAACACCGGGGAGCTGTTTTTT
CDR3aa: CASRDYNTGELFF

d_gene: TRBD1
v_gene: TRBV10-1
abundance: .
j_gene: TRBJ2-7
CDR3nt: TGCGCCAGCAGTGACTTAAGGGACAGGGCCTCCTACGAGCAGTACTTC
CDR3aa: CASSDLRDRASYEQYF

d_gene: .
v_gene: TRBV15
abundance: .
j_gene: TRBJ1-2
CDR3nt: TGTGCCACCAGTATGACACTCAAGGCATATGGCTACACCTTC
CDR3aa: CATSMTLKAYGYTF

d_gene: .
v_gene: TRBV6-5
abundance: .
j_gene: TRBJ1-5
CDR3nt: TGTGCCAGCAGTTACTCGACGGGGGGGGCAGGGCAGCCCCAGCATTTT
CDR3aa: CASSYSTGGAGQPQHF

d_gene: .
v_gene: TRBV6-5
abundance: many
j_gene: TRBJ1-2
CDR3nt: TGTGCCAGCAGTTACCTGGACGGAAACTATGGCTACACCTTC
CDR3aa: CASSYLDGNYGYTF

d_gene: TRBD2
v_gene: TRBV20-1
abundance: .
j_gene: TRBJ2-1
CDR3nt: TGCAGTGCCCCCTTTGTAGCGGGAGGCCGGGGCGCTGAGCAGTTCTTC
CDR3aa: CSAPFVAGGRGAEQFF

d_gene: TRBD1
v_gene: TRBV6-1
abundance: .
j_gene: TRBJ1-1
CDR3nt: TGTGCCAGCAGCAAGGACAGGGCGTATAACACTGAAGCTTTCTTT
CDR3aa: CASSKDRAYNTEAFF

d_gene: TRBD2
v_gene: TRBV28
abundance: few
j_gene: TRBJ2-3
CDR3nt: TGTGCCAGCAGTTTGGGACTAGCGGTCAGGGCCCCCGATACGCAGTATTTT
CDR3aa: CASSLGLAVRAPDTQYF

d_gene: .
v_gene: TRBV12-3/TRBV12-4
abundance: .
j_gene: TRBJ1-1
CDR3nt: TGTGCCAGCAGTTTAGTGCGGGTTCGAACTGAAGCTTTCTTT
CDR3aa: CASSLVRVRTEAFF

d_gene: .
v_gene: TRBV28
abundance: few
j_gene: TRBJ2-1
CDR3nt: TGTGCCAGCAGCCTGGGGTTGTGGGAGCAGTTCTTC
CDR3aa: CASSLGLWEQFF

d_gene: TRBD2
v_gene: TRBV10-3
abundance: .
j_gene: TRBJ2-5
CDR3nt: TGTGCCATCAGTGAGTCTCCGGTAGCGGGAGCGAAAGACGGGGAGACCCAGTACTTC
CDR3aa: CAISESPVAGAKDGETQYF

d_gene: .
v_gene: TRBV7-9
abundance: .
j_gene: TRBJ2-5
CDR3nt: TGTGCCAGCAGCATCCTTACGGCCCCCCTATACTTC
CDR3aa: CASSILTAPLYF

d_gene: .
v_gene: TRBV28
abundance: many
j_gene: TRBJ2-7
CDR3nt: TGTGCCAGCAGTTTCGGGGGTGAGCAGTACTTC
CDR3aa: CASSFGGEQYF

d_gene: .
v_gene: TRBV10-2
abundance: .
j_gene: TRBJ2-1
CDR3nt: TGCGCCAGCACAGAGTTAGATGAGCAGTTCTTC
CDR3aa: CASTELDEQFF

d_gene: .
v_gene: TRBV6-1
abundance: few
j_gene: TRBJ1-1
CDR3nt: TGTGCCAGCCCTCGTGGGGGCAGCGCTGAAGCTTTCTTT
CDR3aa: CASPRGGSAEAFF

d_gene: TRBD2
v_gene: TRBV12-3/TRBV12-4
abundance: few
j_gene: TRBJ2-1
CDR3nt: TGTGCCAGCAGTCGAGGACTAGCGGAGGGGGGAGAGCAGTTCTTC
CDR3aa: CASSRGLAEGGEQFF

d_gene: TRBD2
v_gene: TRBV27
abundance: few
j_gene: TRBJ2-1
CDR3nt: TGTGCCAGCAACATAGCGGGACCCCCGGGGTACTACAATGAGCAGTTCTTC
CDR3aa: CASNIAGPPGYYNEQFF

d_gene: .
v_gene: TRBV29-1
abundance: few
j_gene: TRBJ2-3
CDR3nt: TGCAGCGTTGAGGAAGAGTTCCGCACAGATACGCAGTATTTT
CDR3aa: CSVEEEFRTDTQYF

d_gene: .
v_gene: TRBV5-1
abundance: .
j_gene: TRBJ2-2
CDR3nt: TGCGCCAGCAGCCGCACCCCTGGGACTTCTACCGGGGAGCTGTTTTTT
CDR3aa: CASSRTPGTSTGELFF

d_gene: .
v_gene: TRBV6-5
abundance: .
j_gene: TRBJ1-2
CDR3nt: TGTGCCAGCAGTTACTCGAACGGGGGCGGCTACACCTTC
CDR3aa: CASSYSNGGGYTF

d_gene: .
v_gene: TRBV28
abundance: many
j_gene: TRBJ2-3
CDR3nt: TGTGCCAGCAGTTTACCACACGGGGGGCGCGATACGCAGTATTTT
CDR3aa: CASSLPHGGRDTQYF

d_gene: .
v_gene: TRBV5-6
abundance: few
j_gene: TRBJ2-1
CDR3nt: TGTGCCAGCAGCGCCCTATTAAATGAGCAGTTCTTC
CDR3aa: CASSALLNEQFF

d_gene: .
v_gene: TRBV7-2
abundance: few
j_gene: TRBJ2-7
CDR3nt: TGTGCCAGCAGCTTAGACTCCAGCGCTGTCTACGAGCAGTACTTC
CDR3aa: CASSLDSSAVYEQYF

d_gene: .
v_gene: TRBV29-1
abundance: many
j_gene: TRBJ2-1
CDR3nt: TGCAGCGCTGACAGGGGAGGGGAGCAGTTCTTC
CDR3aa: CSADRGGEQFF

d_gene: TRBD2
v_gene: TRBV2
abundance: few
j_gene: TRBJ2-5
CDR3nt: TGTGCCAGCACGTGGTCTAGCGGGAGTGAGACCCAGTACTTC
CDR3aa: CASTWSSGSETQYF

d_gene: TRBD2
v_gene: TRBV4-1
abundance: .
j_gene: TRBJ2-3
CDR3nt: TGCGCCAGCAGTCGTCCCGGGACTAGCGGGAGTCTGAAGGGTGATACGCAGTATTTT
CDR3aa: CASSRPGTSGSLKGDTQYF

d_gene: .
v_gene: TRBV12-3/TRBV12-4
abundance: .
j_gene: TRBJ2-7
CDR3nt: TGTGCCAGCAGTGAGCTGGAGGGGCCAAGCTCCTACGAGCAGTACTTC
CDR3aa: CASSELEGPSSYEQYF

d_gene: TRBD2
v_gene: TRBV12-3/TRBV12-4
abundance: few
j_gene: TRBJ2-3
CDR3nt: TGTGCCAGCAGTGCCCCCGTCTGGGCGGGAGGGCCTTCTACGCAGTATTTT
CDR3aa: CASSAPVWAGGPSTQYF

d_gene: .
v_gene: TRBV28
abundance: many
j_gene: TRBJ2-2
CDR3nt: TGTGCCAGCAGCTCGGCTACAGGGAACAGGAACACCGGGGAGCTGTTTTTT
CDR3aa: CASSSATGNRNTGELFF

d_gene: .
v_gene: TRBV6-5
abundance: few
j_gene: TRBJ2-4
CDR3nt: TGTGCCAGCAGTTACTCCGGGCGGTTGGGAGCCAAAAACATTCAGTACTTC
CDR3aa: CASSYSGRLGAKNIQYF